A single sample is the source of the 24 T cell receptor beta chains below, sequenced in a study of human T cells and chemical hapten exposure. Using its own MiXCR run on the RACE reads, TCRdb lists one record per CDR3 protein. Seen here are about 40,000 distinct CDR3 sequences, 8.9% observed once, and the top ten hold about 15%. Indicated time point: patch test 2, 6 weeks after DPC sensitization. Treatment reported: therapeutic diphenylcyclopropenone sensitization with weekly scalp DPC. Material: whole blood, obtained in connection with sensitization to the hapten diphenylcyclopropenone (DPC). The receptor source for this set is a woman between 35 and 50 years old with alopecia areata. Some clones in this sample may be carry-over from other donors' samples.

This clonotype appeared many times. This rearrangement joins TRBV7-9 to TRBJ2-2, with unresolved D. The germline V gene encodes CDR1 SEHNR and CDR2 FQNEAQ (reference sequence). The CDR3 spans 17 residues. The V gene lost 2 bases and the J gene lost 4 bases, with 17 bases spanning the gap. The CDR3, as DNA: TGTGCCAGCAGCTTACTATCCCGGGCTCTTTTCACCGGGGAGCTGTTTTTT. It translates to CASSLLSRALFTGELFF.

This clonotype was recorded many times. CDR3 amino acids: CASSFLQKRGTEAFF. The CDR3 DNA reads as TGTGCCAGCAGTTTCCTACAGAAGCGGGGGACTGAAGCTTTCTTT. The chain employs TRBV2 and TRBJ1-1, with D possibly TRBD1 on 5 matching bases. Germline values: CDR1 SNHLY, CDR2 FYNNEI. The CDR3 totals 15 residues. The V end was cut by 5 bases, the J end by 5 bases, with 18 bases between.

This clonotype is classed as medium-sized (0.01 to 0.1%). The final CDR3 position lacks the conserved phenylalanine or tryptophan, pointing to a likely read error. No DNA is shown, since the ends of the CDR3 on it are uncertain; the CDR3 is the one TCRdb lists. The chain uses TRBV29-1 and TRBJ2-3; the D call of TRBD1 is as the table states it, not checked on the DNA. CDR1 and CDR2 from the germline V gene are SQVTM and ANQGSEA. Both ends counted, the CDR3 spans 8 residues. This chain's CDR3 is CSVDDGGI.

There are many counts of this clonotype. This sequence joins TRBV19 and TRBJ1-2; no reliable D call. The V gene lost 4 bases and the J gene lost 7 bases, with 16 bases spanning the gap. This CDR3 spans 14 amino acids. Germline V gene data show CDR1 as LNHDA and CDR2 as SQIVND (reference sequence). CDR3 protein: CASSKGSQEGGYTF. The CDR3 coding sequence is TGTGCCAGTAGTAAGGGCTCACAAGAGGGTGGCTACACCTTC. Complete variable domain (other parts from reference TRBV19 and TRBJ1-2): DGGITQSPKYLFRKEGQNVTLSCEQNLNHDAMYWYRQDPGQGLRLIYYSQIVNDFQKGDIAEGYSVSREKKESFPLTVTSAQKNPTAFYLCASSKGSQEGGYTFGSGTRLTVV.

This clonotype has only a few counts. Here the CDR3 reads CATVGLEEQYF. The CDR3 DNA follows: TGTGCCACAGTTGGACTCGAAGAGCAGTACTTC. The chain links TRBV10-3 to TRBJ2-7; weak D call: TRBD2 (5 bases). Germline V gene lookup returns CDR1 ENHRY and CDR2 SYGVKD. V lost 10 bases to trimming and J lost 7 bases, with 14 bases between them. The CDR3 covers 11 residues.

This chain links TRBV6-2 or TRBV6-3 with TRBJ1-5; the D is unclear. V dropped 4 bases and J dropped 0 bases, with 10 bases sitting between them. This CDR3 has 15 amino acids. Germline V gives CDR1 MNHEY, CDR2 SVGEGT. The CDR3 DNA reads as TGTGCCAGCAGTTGGTCGGTCGGTAGCAATCAGCCCCAGCATTTT. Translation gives CASSWSVGSNQPQHF.

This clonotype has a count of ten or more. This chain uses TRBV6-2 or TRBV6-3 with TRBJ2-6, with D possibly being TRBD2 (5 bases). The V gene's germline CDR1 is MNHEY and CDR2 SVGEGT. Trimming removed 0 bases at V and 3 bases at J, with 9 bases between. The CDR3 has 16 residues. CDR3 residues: CASSYSTGSGANVLTF. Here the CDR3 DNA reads TGTGCCAGCAGTTACTCAACGGGGAGTGGGGCCAACGTCCTGACTTTC.

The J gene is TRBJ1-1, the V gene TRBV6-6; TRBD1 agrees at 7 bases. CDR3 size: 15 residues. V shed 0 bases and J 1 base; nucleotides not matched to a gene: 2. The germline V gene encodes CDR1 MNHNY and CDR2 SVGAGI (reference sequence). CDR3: CASSYSQGKNTEAFF. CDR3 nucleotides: TGTGCCAGCAGTTACTCACAGGGGAAGAACACTGAAGCTTTCTTT.

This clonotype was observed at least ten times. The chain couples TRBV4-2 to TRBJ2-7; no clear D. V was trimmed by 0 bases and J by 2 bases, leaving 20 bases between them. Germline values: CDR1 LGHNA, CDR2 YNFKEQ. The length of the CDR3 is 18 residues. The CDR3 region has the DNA TGTGCCAGCAGCCAAGAAAAGTCCGCCAACTGGCCTACCTACGAGCAGTACTTC. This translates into CASSQEKSANWPTYEQYF.

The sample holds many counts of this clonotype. The CDR3: CASSLKGGYGYTF. CDR3 DNA sequence: TGTGCCAGCAGTTTAAAGGGCGGCTATGGCTACACCTTC. The V call is TRBV12-3 or TRBV12-4, the J call TRBJ1-2; D remains ambiguous. V lost 2 bases and J lost 4, with 8 bases in between. This CDR3 contains 13 residues.

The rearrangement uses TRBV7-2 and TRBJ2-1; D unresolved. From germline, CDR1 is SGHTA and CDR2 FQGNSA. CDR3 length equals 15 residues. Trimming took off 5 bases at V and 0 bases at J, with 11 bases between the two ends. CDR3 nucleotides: TGTGCCAGCAGCCGGAATTCTCTCTCCTACAATGAGCAGTTCTTC. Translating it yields CASSRNSLSYNEQFF.

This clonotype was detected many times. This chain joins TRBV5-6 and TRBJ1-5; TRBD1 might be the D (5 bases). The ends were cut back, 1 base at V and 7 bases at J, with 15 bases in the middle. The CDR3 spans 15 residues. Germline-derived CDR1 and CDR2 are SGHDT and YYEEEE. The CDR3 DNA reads TGTGCCAGCAGCTTGCGTAGGGACGGAGGCCAGCCCCAGCATTTT. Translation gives CASSLRRDGGQPQHF.

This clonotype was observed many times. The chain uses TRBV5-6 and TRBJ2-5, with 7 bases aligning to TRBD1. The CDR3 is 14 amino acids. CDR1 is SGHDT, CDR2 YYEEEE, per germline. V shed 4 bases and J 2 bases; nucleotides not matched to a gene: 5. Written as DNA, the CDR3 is TGTGCCAGCAGCCCGGGACAGCTACAAGAGACCCAGTACTTC. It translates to CASSPGQLQETQYF.

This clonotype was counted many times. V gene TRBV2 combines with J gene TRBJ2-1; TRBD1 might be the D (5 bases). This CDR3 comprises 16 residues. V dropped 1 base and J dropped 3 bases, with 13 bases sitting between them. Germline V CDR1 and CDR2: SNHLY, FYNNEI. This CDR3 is CASSEGQPLFYNEQFF. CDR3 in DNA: TGTGCCAGCAGTGAAGGACAGCCCCTTTTCTACAATGAGCAGTTCTTC.

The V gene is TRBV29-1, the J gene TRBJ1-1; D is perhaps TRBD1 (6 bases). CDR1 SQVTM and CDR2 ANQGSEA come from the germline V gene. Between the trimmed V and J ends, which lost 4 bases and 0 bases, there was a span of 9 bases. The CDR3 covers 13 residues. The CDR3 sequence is CSVGGAMNTEAFF. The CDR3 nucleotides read TGCAGCGTTGGGGGGGCGATGAACACTGAAGCTTTCTTT.

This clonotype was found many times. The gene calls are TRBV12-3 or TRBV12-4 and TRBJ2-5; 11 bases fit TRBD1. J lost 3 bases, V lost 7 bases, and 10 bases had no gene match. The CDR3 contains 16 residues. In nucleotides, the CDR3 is TGTGCCAGCACCAAATCTCGGACAGGGGGCGAAGAGACCCAGTACTTC. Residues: CASTKSRTGGEETQYF.

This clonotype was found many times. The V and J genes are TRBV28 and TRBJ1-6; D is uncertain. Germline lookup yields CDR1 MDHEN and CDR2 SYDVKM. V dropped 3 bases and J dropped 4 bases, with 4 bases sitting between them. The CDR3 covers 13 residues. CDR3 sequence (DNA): TGTGCCAGCAGTTTGCCTTATAATTCACCCCTCCACTTT. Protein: CASSLPYNSPLHF.

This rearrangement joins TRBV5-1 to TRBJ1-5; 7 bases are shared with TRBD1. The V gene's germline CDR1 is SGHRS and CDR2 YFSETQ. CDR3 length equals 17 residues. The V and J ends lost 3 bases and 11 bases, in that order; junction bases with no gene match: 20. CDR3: CASSSRLQDRTKETQHF. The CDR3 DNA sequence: TGCGCCAGCAGCTCCCGCTTACAGGACAGGACCAAAGAAACCCAGCATTTT.

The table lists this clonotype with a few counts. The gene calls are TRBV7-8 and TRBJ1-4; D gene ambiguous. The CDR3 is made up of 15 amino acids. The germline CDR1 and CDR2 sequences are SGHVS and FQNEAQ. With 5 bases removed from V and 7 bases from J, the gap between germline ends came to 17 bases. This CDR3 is CASSPGPANREKLFF. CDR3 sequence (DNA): TGTGCCAGCAGCCCAGGACCTGCTAATCGTGAAAAACTGTTTTTT.

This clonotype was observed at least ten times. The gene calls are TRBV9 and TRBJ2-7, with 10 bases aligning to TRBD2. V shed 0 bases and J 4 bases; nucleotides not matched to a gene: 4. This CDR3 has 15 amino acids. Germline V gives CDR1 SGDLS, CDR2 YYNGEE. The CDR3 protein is CASSVAASGSYEQYF. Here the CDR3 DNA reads TGTGCCAGCAGCGTAGCGGCTAGCGGGAGTTACGAGCAGTACTTC.

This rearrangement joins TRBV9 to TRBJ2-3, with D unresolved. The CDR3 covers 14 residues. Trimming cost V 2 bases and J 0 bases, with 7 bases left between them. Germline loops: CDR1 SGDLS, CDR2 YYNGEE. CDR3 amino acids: CASSVSRSTDTQYF. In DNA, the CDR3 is TGTGCCAGCAGCGTTTCGCGGAGCACAGATACGCAGTATTTT.

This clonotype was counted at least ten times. DNA for the CDR3: TGTGCCACCAGCAGAGAAACAGGGGGCAGCTCGCCCCAGCATTTT. This gives the protein CATSRETGGSSPQHF. The rearrangement uses TRBV15 and TRBJ1-5; 9 bases agree with TRBD1. Germline V lookup: CDR1 LNHNV, CDR2 YYDKDF (reference sequence). The CDR3 is made up of 15 amino acids. The junction had 6 bases not matched to a gene; V was cut back by 0 bases and J by 9 bases.

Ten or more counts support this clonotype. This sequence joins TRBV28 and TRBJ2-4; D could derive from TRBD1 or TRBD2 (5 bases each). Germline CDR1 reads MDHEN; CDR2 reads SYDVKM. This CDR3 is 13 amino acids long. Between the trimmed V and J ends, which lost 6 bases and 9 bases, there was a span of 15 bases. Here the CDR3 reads CASSPGRRLIQYF. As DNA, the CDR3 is TGTGCCAGCAGCCCGGGACGGCGGCTCATTCAGTACTTC.

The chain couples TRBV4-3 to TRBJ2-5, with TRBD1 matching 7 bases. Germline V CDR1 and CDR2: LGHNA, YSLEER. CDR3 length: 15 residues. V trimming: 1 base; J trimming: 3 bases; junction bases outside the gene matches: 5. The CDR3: CASSQVYRGKETQYF. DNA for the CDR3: TGCGCCAGCAGCCAAGTCTACAGGGGTAAAGAGACCCAGTACTTC.